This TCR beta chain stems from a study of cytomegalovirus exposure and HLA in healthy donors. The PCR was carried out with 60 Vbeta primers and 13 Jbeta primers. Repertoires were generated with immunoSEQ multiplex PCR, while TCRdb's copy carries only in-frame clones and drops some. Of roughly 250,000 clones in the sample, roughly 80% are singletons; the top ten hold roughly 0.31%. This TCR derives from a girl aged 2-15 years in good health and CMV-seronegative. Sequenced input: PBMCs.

The chain's CDR3 is CASENGGSYEQYF. The CDR3 nucleotides are TGTGCCAGCGAAAACGGGGGCTCCTACGAGCAGTACTTC. The chain joins TRBV6-1 to TRBJ2-7; perhaps TRBD2 as D (6 bases). This CDR3 has 13 residues. CDR1 is MNHNS, CDR2 SASEGT, per germline. V was trimmed by 8 bases and J by 0 bases, leaving 11 bases between them.